This T cell receptor beta chain derives from a study of T cell repertoires in cytomegalovirus infection. About the study: Matching HLA type and CMV infection were both indicated by public TCR beta signatures. Study findings and constraints: Pooled public TCR beta family frequency picked out CMV carriers with the relevant HLA. HLA-C-restricted TCR beta clonotypes specific for CMV led the ex vivo response.

V lost 0 bases and J lost 6; bases outside the gene matches: 9. The CDR3 has 15 residues. The germline V gene encodes CDR1 DFQATT and CDR2 SNEGSKA (reference sequence). Each CDR3 protein gets one entry after TCRdb re-called the reads with MiXCR. The repertoire holds some 160,000 distinct CDR3 sequences, roughly 17% seen once, with around 20% in the top ten. As to this clonotype: What it recognizes is unknown.

This TCR came from a human donor in good health (CMV status not recorded). Some clones in this sample may be carry-over from other donors' samples. The sequencing input was CD8+ T cells from PBMCs. The rearrangement uses TRBV20-1 and TRBJ2-3; TRBD2 matches at 7 bases. The CDR3 coding sequence is TGCAGTGCTAGAGATAAGAGGGAGGGGCGGGATACGCAGTATTTT. Translation gives CSARDKREGRDTQYF.